Below are 11 T cell receptor beta chains sequenced from a single sample in a study of cytomegalovirus exposure and HLA in healthy donors. Produced via immunoSEQ multiplex PCR; TCRdb's table is partial and in-frame only. Of about 130,000 clones in the sample, around 90% are singletons; the top ten hold about 6.4%. The sequencing sample was made of PBMCs. These receptor sequences come from a woman aged 25-40 years in good health and CMV-seropositive.

The chain uses TRBV29-1 and TRBJ2-7, with 9 bases fitting TRBD2. This CDR3 is built from 12 residues. V was pared by 7 bases and J by 0 bases, with 1 base of the junction left unmatched. The germline CDR1 and CDR2 sequences are SQVTM and ANQGSEA. CDR3 bases: TGCAGCGGACTAGCGGCCTCCTACGAGCAGTACTTC. Its protein is CSGLAASYEQYF.

V is TRBV6-1 and J is TRBJ2-1; 10 bases fit TRBD2. The germline V gene encodes CDR1 MNHNS and CDR2 SASEGT. The CDR3 totals 15 residues. V shed 2 bases, J shed 10 bases, and the junction held 8 bases outside the gene matches. This CDR3 reads CASSEPSGGVREQFF. CDR3 sequence (DNA): TGTGCCAGCAGTGAACCTAGCGGGGGAGTTCGCGAGCAGTTCTTC.

The chain uses TRBV18 and TRBJ2-7, with 8 bases matching TRBD1. CDR1 and CDR2 (germline): KGHSH, LQKENI. V shed 2 bases, J shed 4 bases, and the junction held 10 bases outside the gene matches. CDR3 length equals 16 residues. CDR3 bases: TGTGCCAGCTCACCAAGCGACGGACAGGGAAAGTACGAGCAGTACTTC. This gives the protein CASSPSDGQGKYEQYF.

This clone occurred a few times. This chain links TRBV6-5 with TRBJ1-2; TRBD1 might be the D (6 bases). Germline V gene sequence: CDR1 MNHEY, CDR2 SVGAGI. The germline V and J ends were trimmed by 2 bases and 0 bases, with 13 bases remaining between them. The CDR3 totals 16 residues. The CDR3 is CASSYPGDSANYGYTF. For the CDR3, the DNA is TGTGCCAGCAGTTACCCAGGGGATTCCGCTAACTATGGCTACACCTTC.

The J gene is TRBJ1-2, the V gene TRBV5-4, with 11 bases aligning to TRBD1. CDR1 is SGHNT and CDR2 is YYREEE in the germline V gene (reference sequence). The CDR3 is 14 residues long. Trimming took 3 bases from V and 8 from J; bases not matched to a gene: 6. CDR3 sequence: CASSWGQGVEGYTF. In nucleotides, the CDR3 is TGTGCCAGCAGCTGGGGACAGGGGGTAGAAGGCTACACCTTC.

This clone was detected once. The chain combines TRBV6-5 with TRBJ1-3; TRBD1 is a possible D gene (5 bases). This CDR3 spans 13 amino acids. Trimming left V 0 bases short and J 9 bases short, with 9 bases between. CDR1 and CDR2 from the germline V gene are MNHEY and SVGAGI. The CDR3 coding sequence is TGTGCCAGCAGTTACTCCCGGGGGACCACCATATATTTT. Its protein product is CASSYSRGTTIYF.

This chain links TRBV5-1 with TRBJ2-7; 10 bases fit TRBD2. In germline, CDR1 is SGHRS, CDR2 YFSETQ. The CDR3 runs 14 residues. V lost 3 bases, J lost 6 bases, and 6 bases stayed unmatched. CDR3 protein: CASSSGTSAAEQYF. The CDR3 coding sequence is TGCGCCAGCAGCTCCGGGACTAGCGCAGCCGAGCAGTACTTC.

This chain uses TRBV28 with TRBJ2-7; maybe TRBD2 (6 bases). V lost 9 bases, J lost 0 bases, and 18 bases lay in between. The germline V gene has CDR1 MDHEN and CDR2 SYDVKM. There are 15 residues in the CDR3. CDR3 region: CASCLTSRSSYEQYF. DNA for the CDR3: TGTGCCAGTTGCCTCACTAGCCGGAGCTCCTACGAGCAGTACTTC.

The genes are TRBV25-1 and TRBJ2-7, with D unclear. The CDR3 runs 12 residues. Germline V lookup: CDR1 MGHDK, CDR2 SYGVNS. V lost 1 base, J lost 3 bases, and 4 bases lay in between. The CDR3 here is CASSESYYEQYF. For the CDR3, the DNA is TGTGCCAGCAGTGAATCCTACTACGAGCAGTACTTC.

On this clone: The junction and the germline gene differ at one end; a read error may be behind it. The gene calls are TRBV7-2 and TRBJ2-7; possible D gene TRBD2, 6 bases. In germline, CDR1 is SGHTA, CDR2 FQGNSA. This CDR3 spans 12 amino acids. CDR3 DNA sequence: TGTGCCAGCAGCTTAGGCGGTAGGGGCGGGGACTTC. Protein product: CASSLGGRGGDF.

This sequence joins TRBV13 and TRBJ2-7; TRBD2 matches at 15 bases. This CDR3 is 17 amino acids long. In germline, CDR1 is PRHDT, CDR2 FYEKMQ (reference sequence). The trim removed 5 bases at V and 0 bases at J, leaving 5 bases unmatched. The CDR3 DNA follows: TGTGCCAGCAGCAGTGGGACTAGCGGGAGGTTCTCCTACGAGCAGTACTTC. Protein sequence: CASSSGTSGRFSYEQYF.